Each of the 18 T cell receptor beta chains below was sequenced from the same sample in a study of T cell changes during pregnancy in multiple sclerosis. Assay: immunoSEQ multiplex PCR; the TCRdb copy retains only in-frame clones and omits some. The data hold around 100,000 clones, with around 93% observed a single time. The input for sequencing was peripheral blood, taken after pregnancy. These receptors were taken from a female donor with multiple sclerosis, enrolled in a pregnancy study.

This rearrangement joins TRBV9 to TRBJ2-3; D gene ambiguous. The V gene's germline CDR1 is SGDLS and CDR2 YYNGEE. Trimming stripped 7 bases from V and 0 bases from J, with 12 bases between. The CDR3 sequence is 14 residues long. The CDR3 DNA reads TGTGCCAGCTCCCCCGGGTCTAGCACAGATACGCAGTATTTT. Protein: CASSPGSSTDTQYF.

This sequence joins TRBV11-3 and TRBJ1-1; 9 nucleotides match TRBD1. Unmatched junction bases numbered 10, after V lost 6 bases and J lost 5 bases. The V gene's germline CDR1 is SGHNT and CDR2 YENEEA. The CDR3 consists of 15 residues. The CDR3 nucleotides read TGTGCCAGCAGTTTCGGGGGACAGGGCTTTACTGAAGCTTTCTTT. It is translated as CASSFGGQGFTEAFF.

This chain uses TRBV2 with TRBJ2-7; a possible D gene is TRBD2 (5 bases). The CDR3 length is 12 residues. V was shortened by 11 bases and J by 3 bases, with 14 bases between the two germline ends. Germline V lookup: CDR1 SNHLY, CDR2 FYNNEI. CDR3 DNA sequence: TGTGCCGGATATAGCGCCCACTACGAGCAGTACTTC. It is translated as CAGYSAHYEQYF.

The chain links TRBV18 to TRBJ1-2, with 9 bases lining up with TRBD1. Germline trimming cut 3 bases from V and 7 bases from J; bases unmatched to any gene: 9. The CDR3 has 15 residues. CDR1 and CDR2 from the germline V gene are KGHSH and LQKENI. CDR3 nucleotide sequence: TGTGCCAGCTCACCCGTAACCACAGGGGGCTCTGGCTACACCTTC. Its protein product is CASSPVTTGGSGYTF.

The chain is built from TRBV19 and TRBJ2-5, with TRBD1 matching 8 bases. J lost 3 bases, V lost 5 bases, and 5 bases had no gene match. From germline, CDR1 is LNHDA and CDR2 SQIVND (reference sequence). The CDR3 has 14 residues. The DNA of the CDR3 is TGTGCCAGTAGTCCACCGACAGGGGAAGAGACCCAGTACTTC. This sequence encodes CASSPPTGEETQYF.

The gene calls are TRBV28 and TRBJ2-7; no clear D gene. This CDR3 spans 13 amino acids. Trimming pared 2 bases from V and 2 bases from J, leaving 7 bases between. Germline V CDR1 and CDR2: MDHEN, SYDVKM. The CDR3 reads CASSLIHAYEQYF. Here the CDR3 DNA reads TGTGCCAGCAGTTTAATCCATGCCTACGAGCAGTACTTC.

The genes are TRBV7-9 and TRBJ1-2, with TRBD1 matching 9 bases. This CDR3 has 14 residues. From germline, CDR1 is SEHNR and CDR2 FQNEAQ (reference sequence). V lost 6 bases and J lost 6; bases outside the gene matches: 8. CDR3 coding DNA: TGTGCCAGCAGTAGACAGGGGGGTGCCCATGGCTACACCTTC. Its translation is CASSRQGGAHGYTF.

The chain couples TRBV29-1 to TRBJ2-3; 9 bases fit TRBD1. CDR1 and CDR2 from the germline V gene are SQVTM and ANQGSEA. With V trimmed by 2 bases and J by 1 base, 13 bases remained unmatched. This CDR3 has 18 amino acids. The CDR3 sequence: CSVESPGQGSMGTDTQYF. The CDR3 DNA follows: TGCAGCGTTGAATCACCGGGACAGGGTTCAATGGGCACAGATACGCAGTATTTT.

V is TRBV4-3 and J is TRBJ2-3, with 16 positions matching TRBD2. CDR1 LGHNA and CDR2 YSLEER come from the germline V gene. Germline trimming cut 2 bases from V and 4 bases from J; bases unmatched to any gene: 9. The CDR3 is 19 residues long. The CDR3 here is CASSQYGTSGGAMPDTQYF. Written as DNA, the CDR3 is TGCGCCAGCAGCCAATACGGGACTAGCGGGGGGGCCATGCCAGATACGCAGTATTTT.

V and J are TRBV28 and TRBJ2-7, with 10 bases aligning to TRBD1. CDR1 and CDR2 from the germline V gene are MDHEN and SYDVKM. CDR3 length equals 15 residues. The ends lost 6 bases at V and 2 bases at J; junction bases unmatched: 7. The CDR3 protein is CASREYGQGAYEQYF. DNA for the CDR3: TGTGCCAGCAGGGAATATGGACAGGGGGCCTACGAGCAGTACTTC.

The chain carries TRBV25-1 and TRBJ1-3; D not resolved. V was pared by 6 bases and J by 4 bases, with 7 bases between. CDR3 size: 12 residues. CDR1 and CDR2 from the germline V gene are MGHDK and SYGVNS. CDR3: CASRAPGNTIYF. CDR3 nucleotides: TGTGCCAGCAGGGCCCCGGGAAACACCATATATTTT.

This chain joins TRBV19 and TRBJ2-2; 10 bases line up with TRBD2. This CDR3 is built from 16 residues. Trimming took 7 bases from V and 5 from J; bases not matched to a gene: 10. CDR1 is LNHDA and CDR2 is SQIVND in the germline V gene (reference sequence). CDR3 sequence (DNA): TGTGCCAGTAAGGACAGCGGGGGGGCTTGGACCGGGGAGCTGTTTTTT. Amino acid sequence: CASKDSGGAWTGELFF.

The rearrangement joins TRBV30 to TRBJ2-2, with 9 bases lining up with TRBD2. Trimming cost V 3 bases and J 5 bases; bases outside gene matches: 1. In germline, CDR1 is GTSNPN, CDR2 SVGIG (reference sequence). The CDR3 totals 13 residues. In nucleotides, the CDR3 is TGTGCCTGGAGGCGGGAGGGGACCGGGGAGCTGTTTTTT. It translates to CAWRREGTGELFF.

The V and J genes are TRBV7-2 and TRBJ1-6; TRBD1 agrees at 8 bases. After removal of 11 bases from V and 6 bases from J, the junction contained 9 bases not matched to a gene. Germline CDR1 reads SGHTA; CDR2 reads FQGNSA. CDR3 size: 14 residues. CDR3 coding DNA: TGTGCCTCGAGGCAGGGGGCGCGTAATTCACCCCTCCACTTT. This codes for CASRQGARNSPLHF.

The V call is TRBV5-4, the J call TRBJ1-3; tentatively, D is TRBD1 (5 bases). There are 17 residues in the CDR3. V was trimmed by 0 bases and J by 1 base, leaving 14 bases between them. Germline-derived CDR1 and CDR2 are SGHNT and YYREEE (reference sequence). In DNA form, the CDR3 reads TGTGCCAGCAGCTTGGCGGGGGGAAGAAGTTCTGGAAACACCATATATTTT. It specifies CASSLAGGRSSGNTIYF.

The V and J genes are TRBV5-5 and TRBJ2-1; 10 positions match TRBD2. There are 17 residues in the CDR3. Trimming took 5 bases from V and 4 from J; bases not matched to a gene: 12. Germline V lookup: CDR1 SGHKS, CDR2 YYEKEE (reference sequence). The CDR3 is CASSITLGLADYNEQFF. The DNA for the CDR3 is TGTGCCAGCAGTATTACCCTCGGACTAGCGGATTACAATGAGCAGTTCTTC.

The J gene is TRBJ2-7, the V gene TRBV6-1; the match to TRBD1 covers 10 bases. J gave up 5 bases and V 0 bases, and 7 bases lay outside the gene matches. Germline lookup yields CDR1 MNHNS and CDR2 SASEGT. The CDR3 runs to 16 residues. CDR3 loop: CASSEAPGTGADEQYF. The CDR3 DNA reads TGTGCCAGCAGTGAAGCCCCCGGGACAGGGGCCGACGAGCAGTACTTC.

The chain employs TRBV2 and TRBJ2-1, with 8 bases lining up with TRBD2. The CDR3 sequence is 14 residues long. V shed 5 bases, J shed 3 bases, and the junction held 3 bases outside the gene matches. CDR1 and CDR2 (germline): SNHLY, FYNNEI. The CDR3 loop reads CASSRTSSYNEQFF. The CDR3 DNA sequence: TGTGCCAGCAGTCGGACTAGCAGCTACAATGAGCAGTTCTTC. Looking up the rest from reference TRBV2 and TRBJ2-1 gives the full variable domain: EPEVTQTPSHQVTQMGQEVILRCVPISNHLYFYWYRQILGQKVEFLVSFYNNEISEKSEIFDDQFSVERPDGSNFTLKIRSTKLEDSAMYFCASSRTSSYNEQFFGPGTRLTVL.